The 2 T cell receptor beta chains listed next were all sequenced from one sample in a study of CD8 T cells in Susac syndrome. It was with random hexamers that 0.5 to 1 ug RNA was reverse transcribed. TCRdb recomputed calls from the immunoSEQ multiplex PCR reads with MiXCR, one row per CDR3 protein. Of roughly 160,000 distinct CDR3 sequences in the sample, about 96% are singletons; the top ten hold 0.12%. The sequenced material came from CD4+ T cells from PBMCs. The receptors here all came from a human donor with Susac syndrome.

The V and J genes are TRBV7-9 and TRBJ1-1, with TRBD1 matching 8 bases. Germline CDR1 and CDR2: SEHNR and FQNEAQ (reference sequence). The CDR3 extends over 14 amino acids. Unmatched junction bases numbered 7, after V lost 3 bases and J lost 7 bases. The CDR3 here is CASSLSGGNGEAFF. The CDR3 DNA reads TGTGCCAGCAGCTTGTCAGGGGGCAATGGTGAAGCTTTCTTT.

The chain combines TRBV30 with TRBJ1-1, with unresolved D. Trimming left V 3 bases short and J 5 bases short, with 13 bases between. Germline lookup yields CDR1 GTSNPN and CDR2 SVGIG (reference sequence). The CDR3 runs to 13 residues. Here the CDR3 reads CAWRGPRGTEAFF. CDR3 sequence (DNA): TGTGCCTGGAGAGGTCCCCGAGGGACTGAAGCTTTCTTT.